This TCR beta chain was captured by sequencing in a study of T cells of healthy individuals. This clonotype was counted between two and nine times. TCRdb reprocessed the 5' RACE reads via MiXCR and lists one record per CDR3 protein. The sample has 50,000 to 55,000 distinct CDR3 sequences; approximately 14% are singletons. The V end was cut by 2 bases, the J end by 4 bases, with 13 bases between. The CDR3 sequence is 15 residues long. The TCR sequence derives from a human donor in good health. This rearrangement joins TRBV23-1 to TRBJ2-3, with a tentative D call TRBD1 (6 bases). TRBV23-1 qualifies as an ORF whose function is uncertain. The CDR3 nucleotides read TGCGCCAGCAGTCAACGACTTACAGGGCCAGATACGCAGTATTTT. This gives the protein CASSQRLTGPDTQYF.